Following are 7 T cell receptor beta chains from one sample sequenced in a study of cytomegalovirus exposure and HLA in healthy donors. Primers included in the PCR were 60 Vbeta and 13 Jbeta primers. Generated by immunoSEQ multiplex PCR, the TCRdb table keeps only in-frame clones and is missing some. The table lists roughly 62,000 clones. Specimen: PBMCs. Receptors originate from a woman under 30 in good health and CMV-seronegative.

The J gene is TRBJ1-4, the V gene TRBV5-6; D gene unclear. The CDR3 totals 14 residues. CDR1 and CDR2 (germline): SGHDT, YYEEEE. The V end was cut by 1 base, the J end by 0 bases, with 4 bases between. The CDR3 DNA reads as TGTGCCAGCAGCTTGAAGCCAACTAATGAAAAACTGTTTTTT. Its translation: CASSLKPTNEKLFF. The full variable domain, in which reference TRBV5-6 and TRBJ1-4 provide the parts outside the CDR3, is DAGVTQSPTHLIKTRGQQVTLRCSPKSGHDTVSWYQQALGQGPQFIFQYYEEEERQRGNFPDRFSGHQFPNYSSELNVNALLLGDSALYLCASSLKPTNEKLFFGSGTQLSVL.

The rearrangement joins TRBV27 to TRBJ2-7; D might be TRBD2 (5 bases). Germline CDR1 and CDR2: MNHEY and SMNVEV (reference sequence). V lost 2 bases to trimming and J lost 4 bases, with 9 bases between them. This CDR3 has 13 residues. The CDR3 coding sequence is TGTGCCAGCAGTTTAGGGGAGCAATACGAGCAGTACTTC. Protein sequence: CASSLGEQYEQYF.

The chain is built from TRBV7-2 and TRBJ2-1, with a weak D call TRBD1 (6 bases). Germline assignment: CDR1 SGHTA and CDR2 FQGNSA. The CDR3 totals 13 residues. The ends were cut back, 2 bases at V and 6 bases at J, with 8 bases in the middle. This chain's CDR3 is CASSLYRVNEQFF. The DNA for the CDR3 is TGTGCCAGCAGCTTATACAGGGTCAATGAGCAGTTCTTC.

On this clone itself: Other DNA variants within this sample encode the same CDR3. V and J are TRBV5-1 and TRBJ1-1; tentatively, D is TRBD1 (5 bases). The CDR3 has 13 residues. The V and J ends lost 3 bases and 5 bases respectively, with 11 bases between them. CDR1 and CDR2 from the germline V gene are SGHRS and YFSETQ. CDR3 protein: CASSSQGGTEAFF. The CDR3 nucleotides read TGCGCCAGCAGCTCGCAGGGAGGGACTGAAGCTTTCTTT.

CDR3 residues: CASSQGQGGSYEQYF. CDR3 nucleotides: TGTGCCAGCAGCCAAGGACAGGGGGGCTCCTACGAGCAGTACTTC. The V and J genes are TRBV14 and TRBJ2-7; 9 nucleotides agree with TRBD1. The CDR3 totals 15 residues. J lost 0 bases, V lost 1 base, and 1 base had no gene match. Germline loops: CDR1 SGHDN, CDR2 FVKESK.

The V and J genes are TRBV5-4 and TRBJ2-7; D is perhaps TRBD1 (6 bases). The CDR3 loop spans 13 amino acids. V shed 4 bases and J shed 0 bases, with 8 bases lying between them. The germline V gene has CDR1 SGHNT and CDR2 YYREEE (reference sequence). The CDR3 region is CASSPGASYEQYF. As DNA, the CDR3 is TGTGCCAGCAGCCCAGGGGCCTCCTACGAGCAGTACTTC.

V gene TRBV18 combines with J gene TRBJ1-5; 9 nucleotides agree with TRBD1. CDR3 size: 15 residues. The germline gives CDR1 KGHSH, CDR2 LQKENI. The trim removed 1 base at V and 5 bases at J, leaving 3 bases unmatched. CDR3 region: CASSPRTGVDQPQHF. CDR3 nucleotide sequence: TGTGCCAGCTCACCACGGACAGGGGTGGATCAGCCCCAGCATTTT.